This T cell receptor (beta chain) was retrieved from a study of T cells after yellow fever vaccination. This CDR3 is built from 15 residues. The germline CDR1 and CDR2 sequences are SGHDT and YYEEEE. Trimming took 0 bases from V and 5 from J, leaving 14 bases between them. This clonotype was picked up many times. The antigen is not known. General study points: Repertoires sorted by FACS could include abundant clonotypes that are contaminants from the bulk population. It was a weaker secondary response, yet one that peaked faster, at day 5 versus 15. Few clonotypes appeared in both CD4 and CD8 compartments.

For TCR, cDNA came from 5'RACE template switching, which added a universal primer site and UMIs. TCRdb independently ran MiXCR on the 5' RACE reads; one entry per CDR3 protein. In the table there are fewer than 350,000 distinct CDR3 sequences, approximately 4.5% of which are singletons. The source of this sequence is a man younger than 35 who received the YFV17D yellow fever vaccine. The genes are TRBV5-6 and TRBJ1-2, with a tentative D call TRBD1 (6 bases). Source: PBMCs, taken 15 days after the yellow fever booster vaccination. The chain's CDR3 is CASSLASAGAYGYTF. CDR3 bases: TGTGCCAGCAGCTTGGCCTCGGCGGGGGCTTATGGCTACACCTTC.